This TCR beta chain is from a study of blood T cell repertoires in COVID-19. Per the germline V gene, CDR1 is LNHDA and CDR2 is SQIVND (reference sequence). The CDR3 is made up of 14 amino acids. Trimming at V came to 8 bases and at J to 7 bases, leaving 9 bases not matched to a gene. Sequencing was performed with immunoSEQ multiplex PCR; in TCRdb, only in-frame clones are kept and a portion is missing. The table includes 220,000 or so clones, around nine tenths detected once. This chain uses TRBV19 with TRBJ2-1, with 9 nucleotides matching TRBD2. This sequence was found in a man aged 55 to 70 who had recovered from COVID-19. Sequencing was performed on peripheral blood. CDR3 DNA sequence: TGTGCCAGTCGGGCGGGAGGGCCTCAAAATGAGCAGTTCTTC. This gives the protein CASRAGGPQNEQFF.